This T cell receptor (beta chain) was captured in a study of T cell responses to AZD1222 COVID-19 vaccine. As regards this clone: The antigen is unknown.

The method was immunoSEQ multiplex PCR; TCRdb's version includes in-frame clones alone and lacks a portion of them. Of under 200,000 clones in the sample, around 95% are singletons; the top ten hold around 0.66%. Points from the study as a whole: At study baseline, merely a handful of AZD1222 recipients were seropositive. The donor cohort was predominantly white British with a female majority, and clonal diversity may have been underestimated. Vaccine-associated CD4 TCRs ranged over spike, dominating at 160-218 and 743-854. Sampling that yielded the repertoires occurred only after the peak T cell response.

CDR3 length: 14 amino acids. Germline V gives CDR1 LGHDT, CDR2 YNNKEL (reference sequence). V lost 1 base, J lost 6 bases, and 9 bases lay in between. Sequenced material: peripheral blood, taken on day 0 of AZD1222 vaccination. The receptor was derived from an adult in good health. The chain recombines TRBV3-1 (or the pseudogene TRBV3-2) with TRBJ2-2; D unclear. The chain's CDR3 is CASSQVAQSGELFF. CDR3 DNA sequence: TGTGCCAGCAGCCAAGTCGCACAGTCCGGGGAGCTGTTTTTT.